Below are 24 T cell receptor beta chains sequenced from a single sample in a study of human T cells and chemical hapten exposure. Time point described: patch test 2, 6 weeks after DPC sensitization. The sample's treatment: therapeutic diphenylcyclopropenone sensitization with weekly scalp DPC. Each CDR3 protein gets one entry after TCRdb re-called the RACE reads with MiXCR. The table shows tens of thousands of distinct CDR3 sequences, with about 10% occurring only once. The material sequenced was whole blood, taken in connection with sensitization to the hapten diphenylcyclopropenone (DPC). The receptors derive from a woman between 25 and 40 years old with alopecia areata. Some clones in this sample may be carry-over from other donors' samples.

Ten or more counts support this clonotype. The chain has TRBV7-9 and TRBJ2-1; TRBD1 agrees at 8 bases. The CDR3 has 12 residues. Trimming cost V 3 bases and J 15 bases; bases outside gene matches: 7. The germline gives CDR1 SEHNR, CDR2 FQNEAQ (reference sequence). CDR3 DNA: TGTGCCAGCAGCTTTGGACAGGGCGGGACGTTCTTC. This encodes CASSFGQGGTFF.

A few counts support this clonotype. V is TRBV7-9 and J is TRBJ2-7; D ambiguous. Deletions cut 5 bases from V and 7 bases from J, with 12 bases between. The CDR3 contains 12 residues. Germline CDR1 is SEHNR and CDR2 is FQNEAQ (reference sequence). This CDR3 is CASSKPLGEQYF. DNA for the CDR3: TGTGCCAGCAGCAAACCCCTGGGGGAGCAGTACTTC.

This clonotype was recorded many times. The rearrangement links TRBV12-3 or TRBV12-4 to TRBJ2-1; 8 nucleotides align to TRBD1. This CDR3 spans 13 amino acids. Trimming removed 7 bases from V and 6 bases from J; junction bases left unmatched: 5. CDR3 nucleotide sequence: TGTGCCAGCACCCGACAGGGGCGCAATGAGCAGTTCTTC. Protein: CASTRQGRNEQFF.

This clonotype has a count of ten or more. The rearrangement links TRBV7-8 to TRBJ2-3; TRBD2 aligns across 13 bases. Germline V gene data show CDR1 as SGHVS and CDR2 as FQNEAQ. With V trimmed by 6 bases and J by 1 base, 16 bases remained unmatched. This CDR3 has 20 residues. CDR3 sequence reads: CASRPRDWTSGGLGTDTQYF. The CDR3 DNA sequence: TGTGCCAGCAGGCCCAGGGACTGGACTAGCGGGGGTTTGGGCACAGATACGCAGTATTTT.

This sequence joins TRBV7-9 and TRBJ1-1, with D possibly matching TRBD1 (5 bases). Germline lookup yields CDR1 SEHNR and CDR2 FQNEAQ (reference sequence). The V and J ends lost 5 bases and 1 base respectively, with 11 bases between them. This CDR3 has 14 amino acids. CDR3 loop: CASSPTEKNTEAFF. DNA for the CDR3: TGTGCCAGCAGCCCGACAGAAAAGAACACTGAAGCTTTCTTT.

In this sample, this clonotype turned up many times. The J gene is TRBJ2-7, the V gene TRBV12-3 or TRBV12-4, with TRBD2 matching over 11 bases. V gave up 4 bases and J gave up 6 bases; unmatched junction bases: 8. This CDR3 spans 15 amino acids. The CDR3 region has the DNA TGTGCCAGCAGTTCGACTAGCGGGGCCCCCGGCGAGCAGTACTTC. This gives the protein CASSSTSGAPGEQYF.

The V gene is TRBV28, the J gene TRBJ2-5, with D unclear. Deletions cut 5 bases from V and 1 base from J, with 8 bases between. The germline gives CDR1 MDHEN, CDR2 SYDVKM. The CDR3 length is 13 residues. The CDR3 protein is CASSGTVQETQYF. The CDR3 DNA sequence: TGTGCCAGCAGTGGCACAGTCCAAGAGACCCAGTACTTC.

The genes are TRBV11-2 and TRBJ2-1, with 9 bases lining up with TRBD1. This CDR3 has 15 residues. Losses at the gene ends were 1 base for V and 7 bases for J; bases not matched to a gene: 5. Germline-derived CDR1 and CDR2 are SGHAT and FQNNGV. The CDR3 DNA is TGTGCCAGCAGCTTAGGGACAGGGGAATGGAATGAGCAGTTCTTC. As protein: CASSLGTGEWNEQFF.

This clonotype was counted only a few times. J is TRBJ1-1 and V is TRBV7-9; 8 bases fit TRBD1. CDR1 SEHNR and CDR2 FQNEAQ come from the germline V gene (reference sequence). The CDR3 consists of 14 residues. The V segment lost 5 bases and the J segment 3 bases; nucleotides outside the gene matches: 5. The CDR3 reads CASSPDRGDTEAFF. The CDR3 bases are TGTGCCAGCAGCCCAGACAGGGGCGACACTGAAGCTTTCTTT.

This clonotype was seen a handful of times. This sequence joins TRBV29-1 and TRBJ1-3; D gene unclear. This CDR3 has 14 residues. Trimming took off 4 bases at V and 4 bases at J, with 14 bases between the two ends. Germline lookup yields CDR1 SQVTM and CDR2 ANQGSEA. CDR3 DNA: TGCAGCGTTGTGGAGGGTGCAGGAGGAAACACCATATATTTT. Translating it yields CSVVEGAGGNTIYF.

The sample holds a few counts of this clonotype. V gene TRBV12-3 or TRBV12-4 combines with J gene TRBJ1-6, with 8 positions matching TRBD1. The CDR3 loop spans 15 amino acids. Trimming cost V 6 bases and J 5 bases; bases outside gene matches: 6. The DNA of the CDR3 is TGTGCCAGCAGCGACAGGGGTAGGAATAATTCACCCCTCCACTTT. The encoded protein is CASSDRGRNNSPLHF.

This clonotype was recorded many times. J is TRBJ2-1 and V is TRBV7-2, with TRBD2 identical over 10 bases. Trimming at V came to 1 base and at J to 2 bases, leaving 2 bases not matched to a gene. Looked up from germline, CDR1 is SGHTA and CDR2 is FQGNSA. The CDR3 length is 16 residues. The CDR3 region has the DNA TGTGCCAGCAGCTTAGAAAGCGGGGGGGCCTACAATGAGCAGTTCTTC. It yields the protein CASSLESGGAYNEQFF.

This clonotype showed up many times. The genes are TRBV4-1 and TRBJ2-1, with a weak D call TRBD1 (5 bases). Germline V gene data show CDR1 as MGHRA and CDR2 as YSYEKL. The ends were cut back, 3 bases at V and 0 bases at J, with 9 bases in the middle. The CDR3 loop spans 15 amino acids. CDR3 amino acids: CASSQTDASYNEQFF. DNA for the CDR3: TGCGCCAGCAGCCAGACAGACGCCTCCTACAATGAGCAGTTCTTC.

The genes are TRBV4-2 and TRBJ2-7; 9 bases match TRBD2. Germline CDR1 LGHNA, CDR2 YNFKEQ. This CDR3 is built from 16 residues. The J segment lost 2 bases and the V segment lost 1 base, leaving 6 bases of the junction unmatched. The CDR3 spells CASSQAAVAGAYEQYF. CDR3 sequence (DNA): TGTGCCAGCAGCCAAGCGGCGGTAGCGGGGGCCTACGAGCAGTACTTC.

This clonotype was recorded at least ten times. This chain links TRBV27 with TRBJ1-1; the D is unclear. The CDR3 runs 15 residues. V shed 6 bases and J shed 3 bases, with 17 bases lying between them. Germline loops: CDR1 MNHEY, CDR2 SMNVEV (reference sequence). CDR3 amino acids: CASSRPRGLDTEAFF. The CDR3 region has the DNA TGTGCCAGCAGCCGCCCCCGCGGGCTCGACACTGAAGCTTTCTTT.

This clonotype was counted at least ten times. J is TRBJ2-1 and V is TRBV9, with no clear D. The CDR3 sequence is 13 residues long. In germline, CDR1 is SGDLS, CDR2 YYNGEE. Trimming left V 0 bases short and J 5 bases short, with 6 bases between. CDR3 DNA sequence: TGTGCCAGCAGCGTAGAAGGACACAATGAGCAGTTCTTC. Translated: CASSVEGHNEQFF.

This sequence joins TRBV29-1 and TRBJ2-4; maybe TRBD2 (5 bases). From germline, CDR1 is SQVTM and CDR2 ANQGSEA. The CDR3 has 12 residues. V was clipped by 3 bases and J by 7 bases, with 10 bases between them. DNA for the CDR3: TGCAGCGTTGAGGCCGGGAACAACATTCAGTACTTC. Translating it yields CSVEAGNNIQYF.

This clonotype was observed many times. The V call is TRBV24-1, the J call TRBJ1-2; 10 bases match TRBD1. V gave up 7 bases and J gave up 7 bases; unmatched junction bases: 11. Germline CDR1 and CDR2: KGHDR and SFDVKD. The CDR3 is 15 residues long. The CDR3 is CATSSPGQGSPGYTF. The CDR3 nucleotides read TGTGCCACCAGCTCCCCGGGACAGGGGTCCCCTGGCTACACCTTC.

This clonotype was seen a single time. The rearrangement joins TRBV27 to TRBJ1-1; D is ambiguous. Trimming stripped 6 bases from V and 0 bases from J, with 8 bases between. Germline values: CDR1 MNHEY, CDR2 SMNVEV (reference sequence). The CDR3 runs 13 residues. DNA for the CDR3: TGTGCCAGCAGACAGCGCATGAACACTGAAGCTTTCTTT. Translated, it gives CASRQRMNTEAFF.

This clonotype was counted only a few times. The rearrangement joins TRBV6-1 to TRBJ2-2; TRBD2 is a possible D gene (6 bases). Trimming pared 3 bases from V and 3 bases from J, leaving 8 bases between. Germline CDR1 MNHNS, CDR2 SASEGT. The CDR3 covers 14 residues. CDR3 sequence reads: CASSEGLHTGELFF. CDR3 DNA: TGTGCCAGCAGTGAGGGACTTCACACCGGGGAGCTGTTTTTT.

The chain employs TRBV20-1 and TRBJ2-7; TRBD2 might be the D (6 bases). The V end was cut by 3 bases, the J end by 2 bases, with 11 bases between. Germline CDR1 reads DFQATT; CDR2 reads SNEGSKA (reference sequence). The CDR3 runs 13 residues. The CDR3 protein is CSARQGGAYEQYF. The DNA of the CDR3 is TGCAGTGCTAGGCAGGGAGGCGCCTACGAGCAGTACTTC.

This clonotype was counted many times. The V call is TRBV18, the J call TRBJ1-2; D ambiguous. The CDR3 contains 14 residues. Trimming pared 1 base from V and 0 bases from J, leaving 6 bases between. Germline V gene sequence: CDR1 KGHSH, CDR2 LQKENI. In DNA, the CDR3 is TGTGCCAGCTCACCACAGGGCACTAACTATGGCTACACCTTC. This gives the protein CASSPQGTNYGYTF.

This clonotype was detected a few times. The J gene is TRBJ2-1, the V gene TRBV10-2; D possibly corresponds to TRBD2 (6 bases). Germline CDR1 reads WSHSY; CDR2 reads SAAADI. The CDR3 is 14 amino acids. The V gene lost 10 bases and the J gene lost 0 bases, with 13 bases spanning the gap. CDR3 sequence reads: CAKTGTRSYNEQFF. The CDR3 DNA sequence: TGCGCCAAGACCGGGACTCGCTCCTACAATGAGCAGTTCTTC.

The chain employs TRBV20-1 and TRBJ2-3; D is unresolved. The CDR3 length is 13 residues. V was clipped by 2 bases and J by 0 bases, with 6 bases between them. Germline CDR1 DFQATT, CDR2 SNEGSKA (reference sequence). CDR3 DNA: TGCAGTGCTAGAAGACCTAGCACAGATACGCAGTATTTT. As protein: CSARRPSTDTQYF.